The TCR beta chain under discussion was sequenced for a study of Ad26.COV2.S vaccination and SARS-CoV-2 variants. Treatment here: approximately 18 received Ad26.COV2.S at low or high dose, single or two shots; roughly 5 received placebo; per-sample allocation not given. Samples were taken on day 63 after the first vaccine or placebo injection. The administered vaccine (an Ad26 vector) expressed Wuhan-strain SARS-CoV-2 spike. Germline CDR1 MNHEY, CDR2 SMNVEV (reference sequence). V was clipped by 3 bases and J by 9 bases, with 6 bases between them. The CDR3 sequence is 11 residues long. Comment on this clone: The target antigen is unknown.

The study, taken as a whole, reports: The TCR breadth and depth analyses may have understated or missed part of the total T cell responses.

The protocol was immunoSEQ multiplex PCR, while the TCRdb copy is restricted to in-frame clones and leaves out a portion. This table holds approximately 250,000 clones, approximately 88% found once. The TCR was taken from a person aged 18-60 years who received the Ad26.COV2.S COVID-19 vaccine or a placebo. J is TRBJ2-1 and V is TRBV27; no clear D gene. Sequenced here: peripheral blood, sampled in a trial of Ad26.COV2.S vaccine versus placebo. In DNA form, the CDR3 reads TGTGCCAGCAGTTTTAATTCTGAGCAGTTCTTC. As protein: CASSFNSEQFF.